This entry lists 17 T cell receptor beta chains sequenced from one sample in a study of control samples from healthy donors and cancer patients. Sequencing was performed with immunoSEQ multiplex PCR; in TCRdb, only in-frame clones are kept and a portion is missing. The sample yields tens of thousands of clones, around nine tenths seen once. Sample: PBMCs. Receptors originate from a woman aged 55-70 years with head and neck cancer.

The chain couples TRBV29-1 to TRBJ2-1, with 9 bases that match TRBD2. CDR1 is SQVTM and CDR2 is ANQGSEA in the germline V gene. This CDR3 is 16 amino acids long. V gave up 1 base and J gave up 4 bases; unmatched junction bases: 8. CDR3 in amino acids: CSVEGEPSGNYNEQFF. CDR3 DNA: TGCAGCGTTGAAGGGGAACCTAGCGGGAATTACAATGAGCAGTTCTTC.

The CDR3 DNA is TGTGCCAGCAGCTTAATGGCCAGCTACGAGCAGTACTTC. Protein: CASSLMASYEQYF. V is TRBV7-9 and J is TRBJ2-7; the D is unclear. The V gene's germline CDR1 is SEHNR and CDR2 FQNEAQ (reference sequence). The V gene lost 2 bases and the J gene lost 3 bases, with 8 bases spanning the gap. The CDR3 consists of 13 residues. Full variable domain (remainder filled in from reference TRBV7-9 and TRBJ2-7): DTGVSQNPRHKITKRGQNVTFRCDPISEHNRLYWYRQTLGQGPEFLTYFQNEAQLEKSRLLSDRFSAERPKGSFSTLEIQRTEQGDSAMYLCASSLMASYEQYFGPGTRLTVT.

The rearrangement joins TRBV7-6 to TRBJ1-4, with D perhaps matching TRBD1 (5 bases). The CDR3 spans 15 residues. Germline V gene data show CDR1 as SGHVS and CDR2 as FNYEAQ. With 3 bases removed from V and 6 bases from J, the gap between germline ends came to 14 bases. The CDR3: CASSFGRGAHEKLFF. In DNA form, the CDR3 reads TGTGCCAGCAGCTTTGGACGTGGGGCGCATGAAAAACTGTTTTTT.

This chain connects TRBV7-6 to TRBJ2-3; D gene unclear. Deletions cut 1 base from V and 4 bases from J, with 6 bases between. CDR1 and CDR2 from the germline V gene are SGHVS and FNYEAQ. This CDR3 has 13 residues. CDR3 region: CASSLGLSDTQYF. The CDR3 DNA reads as TGTGCCAGCAGCTTAGGCTTGTCAGATACGCAGTATTTT.

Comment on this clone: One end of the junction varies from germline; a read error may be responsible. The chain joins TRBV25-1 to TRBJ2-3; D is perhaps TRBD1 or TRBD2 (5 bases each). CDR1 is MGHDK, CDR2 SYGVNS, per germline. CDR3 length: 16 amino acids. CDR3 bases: TGTGCCAGCAGTGGATTGACAGCCTCTAGCACAGATGCGCAGTATTTT. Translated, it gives CASSGLTASSTDAQYF.

For the CDR3, the DNA is TGTGCCAGCAGTAAGACAGGGTTCTATGGCTACACCTTC. It specifies CASSKTGFYGYTF. The rearrangement links TRBV6-5 to TRBJ1-2; 7 nucleotides align to TRBD1. The germline V gene has CDR1 MNHEY and CDR2 SVGAGI. This CDR3 has 13 residues. V shed 5 bases, J shed 4 bases, and the junction held 4 bases outside the gene matches.

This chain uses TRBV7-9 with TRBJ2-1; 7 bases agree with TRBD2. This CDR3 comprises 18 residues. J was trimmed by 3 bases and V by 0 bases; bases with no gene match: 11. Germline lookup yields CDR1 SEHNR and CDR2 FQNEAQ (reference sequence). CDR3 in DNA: TGTGCCAGCAGCTTAGCGAGAAGGGACTATCTATTCTACAATGAGCAGTTCTTC. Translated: CASSLARRDYLFYNEQFF.

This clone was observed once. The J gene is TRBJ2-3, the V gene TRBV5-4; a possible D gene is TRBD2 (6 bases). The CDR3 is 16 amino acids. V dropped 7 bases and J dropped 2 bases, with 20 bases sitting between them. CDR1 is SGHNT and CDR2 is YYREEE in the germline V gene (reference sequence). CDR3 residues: CASSPRGRGFTDTQYF. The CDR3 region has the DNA TGTGCCAGCTCCCCTAGAGGGCGGGGTTTCACAGATACGCAGTATTTT.

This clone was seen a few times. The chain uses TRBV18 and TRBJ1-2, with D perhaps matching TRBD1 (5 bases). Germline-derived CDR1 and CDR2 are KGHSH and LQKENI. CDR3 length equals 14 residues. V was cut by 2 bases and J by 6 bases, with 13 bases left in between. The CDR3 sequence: CASSPIAAGDGYTF. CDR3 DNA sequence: TGTGCCAGCTCACCAATAGCCGCGGGGGATGGCTACACCTTC.

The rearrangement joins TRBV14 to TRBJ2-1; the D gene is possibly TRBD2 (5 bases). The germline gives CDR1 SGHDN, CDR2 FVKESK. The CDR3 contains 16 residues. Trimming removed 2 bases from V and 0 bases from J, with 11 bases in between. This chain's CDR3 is CASSQQRKSSYNEQFF. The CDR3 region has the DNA TGTGCCAGCAGCCAACAGCGGAAAAGCTCCTACAATGAGCAGTTCTTC.

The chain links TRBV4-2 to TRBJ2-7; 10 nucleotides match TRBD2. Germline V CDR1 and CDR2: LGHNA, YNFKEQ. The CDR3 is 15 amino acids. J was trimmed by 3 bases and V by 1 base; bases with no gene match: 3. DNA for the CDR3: TGTGCCAGCAGCCAAGGAACTAGCGGGATCTACGAGCAGTACTTC. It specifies CASSQGTSGIYEQYF.

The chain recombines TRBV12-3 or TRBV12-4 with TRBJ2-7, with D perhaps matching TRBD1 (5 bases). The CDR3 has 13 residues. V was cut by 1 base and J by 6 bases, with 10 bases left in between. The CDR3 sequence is CASSLEGASEQYF. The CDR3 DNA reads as TGTGCCAGCAGTTTAGAAGGGGCGAGCGAGCAGTACTTC.

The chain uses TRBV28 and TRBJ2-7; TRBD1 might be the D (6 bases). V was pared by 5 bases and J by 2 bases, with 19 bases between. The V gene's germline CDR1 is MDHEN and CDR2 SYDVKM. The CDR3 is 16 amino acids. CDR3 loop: CASSTPPRGDAYEQYF. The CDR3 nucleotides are TGTGCCAGCAGTACACCCCCCAGGGGAGATGCCTACGAGCAGTACTTC.

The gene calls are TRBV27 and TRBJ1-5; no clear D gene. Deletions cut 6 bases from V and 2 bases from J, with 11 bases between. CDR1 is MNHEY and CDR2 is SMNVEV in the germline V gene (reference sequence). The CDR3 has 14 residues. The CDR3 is CASRGSGRNQPQHF. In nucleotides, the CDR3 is TGTGCCAGCAGGGGATCCGGTCGCAATCAGCCCCAGCATTTT.

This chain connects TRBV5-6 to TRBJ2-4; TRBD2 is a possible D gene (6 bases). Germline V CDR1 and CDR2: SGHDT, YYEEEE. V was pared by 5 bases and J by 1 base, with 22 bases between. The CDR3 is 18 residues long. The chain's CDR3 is CASRRLQEGFTAKNIQYF. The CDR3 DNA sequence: TGTGCCAGCAGACGCCTGCAGGAGGGATTTACGGCCAAAAACATTCAGTACTTC.

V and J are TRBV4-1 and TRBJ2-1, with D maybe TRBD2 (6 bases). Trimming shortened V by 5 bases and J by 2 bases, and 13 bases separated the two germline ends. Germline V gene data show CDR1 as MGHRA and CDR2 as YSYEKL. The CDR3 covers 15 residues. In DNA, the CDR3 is TGCGCCAGCAGCTCACCCGGGACTGCCTACAATGAGCAGTTCTTC. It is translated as CASSSPGTAYNEQFF.

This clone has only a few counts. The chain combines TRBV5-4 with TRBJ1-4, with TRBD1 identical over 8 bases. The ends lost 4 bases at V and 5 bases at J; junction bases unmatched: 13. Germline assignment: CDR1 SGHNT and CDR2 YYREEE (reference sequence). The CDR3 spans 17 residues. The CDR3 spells CASSRTAGGPANEKLFF. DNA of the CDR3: TGTGCCAGCAGCCGGACCGCAGGGGGCCCGGCGAATGAAAAACTGTTTTTT.